This TCR beta chain was identified during a study of blood T cell repertoires in COVID-19. Study at large: The United States, Italy and Spain provided the acute and convalescent COVID-19 samples. The cDNA or gDNA used as material had been derived from T cells, B-cell-depleted T cells, or PBMCs.

Authors' analysis steps: Counts of nucleated cells, estimated from reference gene primer amplification, were obtained. Sequencing was performed with immunoSEQ multiplex PCR; in TCRdb, only in-frame clones are kept and a portion is missing. V and J calls and clone size come straight from that table; D and trimming were deduced from the DNA. Among about 160,000 clones, about 93% were seen once, and the ten largest hold under 5%. This CDR3 comprises 13 residues. V gave up 2 bases and J gave up 11 bases; unmatched junction bases: 9. CDR1 SGHRS and CDR2 YFSETQ come from the germline V gene. The material sequenced was peripheral blood. This sequence originates from a woman between 50 and 59 years old with acute or convalescent COVID-19. This chain connects TRBV5-1 to TRBJ1-1; 7 nucleotides align to TRBD1. The CDR3, as DNA: TGCGCCAGCAGCTTTGCGCCGGGACAGTCGGCTTTCTTT. Residues: CASSFAPGQSAFF.